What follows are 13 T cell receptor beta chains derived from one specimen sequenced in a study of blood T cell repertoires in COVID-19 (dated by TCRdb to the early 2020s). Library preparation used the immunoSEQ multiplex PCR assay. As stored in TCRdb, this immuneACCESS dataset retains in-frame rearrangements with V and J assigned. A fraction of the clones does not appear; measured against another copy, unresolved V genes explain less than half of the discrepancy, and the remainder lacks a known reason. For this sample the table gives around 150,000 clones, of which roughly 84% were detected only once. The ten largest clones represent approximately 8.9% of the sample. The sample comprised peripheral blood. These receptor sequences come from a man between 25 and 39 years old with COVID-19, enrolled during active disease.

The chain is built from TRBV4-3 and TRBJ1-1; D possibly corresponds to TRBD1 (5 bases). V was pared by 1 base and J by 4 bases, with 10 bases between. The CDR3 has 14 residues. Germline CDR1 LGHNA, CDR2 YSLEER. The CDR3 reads CASSQVGGATEAFF. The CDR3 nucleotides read TGCGCCAGCAGCCAAGTAGGAGGGGCCACTGAAGCTTTCTTT.

The DNA of the CDR3 is TGTGCCAGCAGCTACAGGGGGCATCAGCCCCAGCATTTT. It translates to CASSYRGHQPQHF. This chain uses TRBV6-5 with TRBJ1-5; 9 bases are a match to TRBD1. Germline CDR1 and CDR2: MNHEY and SVGAGI. The CDR3 has 13 residues. J was trimmed by 5 bases and V by 6 bases; bases with no gene match: 2.

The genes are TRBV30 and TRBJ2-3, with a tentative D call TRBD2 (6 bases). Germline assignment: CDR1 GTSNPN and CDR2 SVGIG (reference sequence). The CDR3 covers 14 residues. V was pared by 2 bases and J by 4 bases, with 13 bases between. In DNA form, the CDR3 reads TGTGCCTGGAGTCGTGGCGGGGCCGCAGATACGCAGTATTTT. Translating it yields CAWSRGGAADTQYF.

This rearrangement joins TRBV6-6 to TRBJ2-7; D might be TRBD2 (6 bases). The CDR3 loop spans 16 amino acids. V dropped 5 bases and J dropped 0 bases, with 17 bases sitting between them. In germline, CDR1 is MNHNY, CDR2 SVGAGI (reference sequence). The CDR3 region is CASSGGNAGSSYEQYF. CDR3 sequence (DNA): TGTGCCAGCAGTGGCGGAAACGCGGGAAGCTCCTACGAGCAGTACTTC.

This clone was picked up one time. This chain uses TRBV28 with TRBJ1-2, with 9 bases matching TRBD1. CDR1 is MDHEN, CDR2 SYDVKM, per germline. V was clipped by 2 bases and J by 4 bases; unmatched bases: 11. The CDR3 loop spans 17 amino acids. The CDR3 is CASSLTTGGIRVYGYTF. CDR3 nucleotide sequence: TGTGCCAGCAGTTTAACGACAGGGGGAATTCGCGTCTATGGCTACACCTTC.

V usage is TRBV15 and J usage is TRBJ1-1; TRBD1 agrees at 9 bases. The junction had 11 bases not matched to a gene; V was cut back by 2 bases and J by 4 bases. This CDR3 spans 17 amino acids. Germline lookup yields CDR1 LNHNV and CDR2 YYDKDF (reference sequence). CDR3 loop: CATSRRPGQGLFTEAFF. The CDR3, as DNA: TGTGCCACCAGCAGACGACCGGGACAGGGACTTTTCACTGAAGCTTTCTTT.

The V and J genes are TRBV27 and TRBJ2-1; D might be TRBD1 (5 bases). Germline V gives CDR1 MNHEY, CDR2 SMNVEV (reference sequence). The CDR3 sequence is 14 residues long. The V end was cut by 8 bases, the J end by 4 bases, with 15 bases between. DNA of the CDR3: TGTGCCAGCCGCGGCGGACAATTTTACAATGAGCAGTTCTTC. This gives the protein CASRGGQFYNEQFF.

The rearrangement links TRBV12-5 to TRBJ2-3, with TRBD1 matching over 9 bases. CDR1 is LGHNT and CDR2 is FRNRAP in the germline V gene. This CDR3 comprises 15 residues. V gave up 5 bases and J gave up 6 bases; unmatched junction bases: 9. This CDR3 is CASGQTGQGSDTQYF. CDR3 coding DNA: TGTGCTAGTGGTCAAACGGGACAGGGAAGCGATACGCAGTATTTT.

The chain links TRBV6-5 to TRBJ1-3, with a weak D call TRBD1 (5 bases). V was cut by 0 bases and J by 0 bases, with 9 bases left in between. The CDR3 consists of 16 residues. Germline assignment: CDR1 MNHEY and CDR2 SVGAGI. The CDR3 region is CASSYSTGNSGNTIYF. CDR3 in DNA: TGTGCCAGCAGTTACTCTACAGGAAACTCTGGAAACACCATATATTTT.

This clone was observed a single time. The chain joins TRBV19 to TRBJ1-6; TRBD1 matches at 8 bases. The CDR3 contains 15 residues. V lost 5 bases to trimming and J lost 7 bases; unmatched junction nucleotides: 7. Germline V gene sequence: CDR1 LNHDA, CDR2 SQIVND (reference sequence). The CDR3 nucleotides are TGTGCCAGTAGTTTGACAGGGGACATCAATTCACCCCTCCACTTT. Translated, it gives CASSLTGDINSPLHF.

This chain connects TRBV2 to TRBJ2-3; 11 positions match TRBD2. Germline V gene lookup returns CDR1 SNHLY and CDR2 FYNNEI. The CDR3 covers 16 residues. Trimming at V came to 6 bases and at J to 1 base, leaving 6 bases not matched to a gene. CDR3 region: CASRPGLAARTDTQYF. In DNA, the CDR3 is TGTGCCAGCAGGCCGGGACTAGCGGCCCGCACAGATACGCAGTATTTT. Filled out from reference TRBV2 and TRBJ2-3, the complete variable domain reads EPEVTQTPSHQVTQMGQEVILRCVPISNHLYFYWYRQILGQKVEFLVSFYNNEISEKSEIFDDQFSVERPDGSNFTLKIRSTKLEDSAMYFCASRPGLAARTDTQYFGPGTRLTVL.

CDR3 region: CASSLRQGANGYTF. In DNA, the CDR3 is TGTGCCAGCAGTTTACGACAGGGGGCTAATGGCTACACCTTC. J is TRBJ1-2 and V is TRBV27; 10 nucleotides line up with TRBD1. From germline, CDR1 is MNHEY and CDR2 SMNVEV (reference sequence). Trimming took 2 bases from V and 6 from J; bases not matched to a gene: 3. The CDR3 extends over 14 amino acids.

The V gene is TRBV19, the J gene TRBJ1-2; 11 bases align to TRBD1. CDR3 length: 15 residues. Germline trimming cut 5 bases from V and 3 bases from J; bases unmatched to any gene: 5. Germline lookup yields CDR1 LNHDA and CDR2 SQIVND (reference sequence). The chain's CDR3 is CASSPGQGVDYGYTF. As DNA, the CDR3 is TGTGCCAGTAGTCCGGGACAGGGGGTGGACTATGGCTACACCTTC.